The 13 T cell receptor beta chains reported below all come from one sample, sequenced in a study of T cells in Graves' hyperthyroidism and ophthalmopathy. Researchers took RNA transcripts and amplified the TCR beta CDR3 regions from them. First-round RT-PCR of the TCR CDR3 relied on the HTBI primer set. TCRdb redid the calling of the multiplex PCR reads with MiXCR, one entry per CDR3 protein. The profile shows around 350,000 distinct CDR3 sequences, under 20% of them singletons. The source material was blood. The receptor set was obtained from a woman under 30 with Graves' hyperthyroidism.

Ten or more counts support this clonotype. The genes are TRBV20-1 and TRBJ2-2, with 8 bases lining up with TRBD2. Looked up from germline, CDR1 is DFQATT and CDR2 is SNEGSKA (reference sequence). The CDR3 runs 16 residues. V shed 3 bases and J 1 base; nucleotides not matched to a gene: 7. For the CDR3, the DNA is TGCAGTGCTAGCGCCGGGACTAGGGTGAACACCGGGGAGCTGTTTTTT. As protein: CSASAGTRVNTGELFF.

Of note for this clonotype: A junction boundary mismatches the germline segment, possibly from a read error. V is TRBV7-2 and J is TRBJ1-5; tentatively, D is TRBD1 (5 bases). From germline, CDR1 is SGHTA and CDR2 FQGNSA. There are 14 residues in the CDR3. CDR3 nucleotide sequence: TGTGCCAGCGGCTTAGGGGTCGGCAATCAGCCCCAGCATTTT. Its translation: CASGLGVGNQPQHF.

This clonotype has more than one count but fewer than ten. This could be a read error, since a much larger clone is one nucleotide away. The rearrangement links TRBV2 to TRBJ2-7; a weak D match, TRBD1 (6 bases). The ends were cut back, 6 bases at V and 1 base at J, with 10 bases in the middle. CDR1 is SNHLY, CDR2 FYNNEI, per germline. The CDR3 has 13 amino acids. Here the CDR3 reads CASRTRGSYEQYF. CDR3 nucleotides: TGTGCCAGCAGGACCAGGGGTTCCTACGAGCAGTACTTC.

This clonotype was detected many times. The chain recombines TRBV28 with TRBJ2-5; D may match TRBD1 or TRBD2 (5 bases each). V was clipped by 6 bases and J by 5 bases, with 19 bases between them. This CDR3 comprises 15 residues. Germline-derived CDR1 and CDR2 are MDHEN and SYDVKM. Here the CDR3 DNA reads TGTGCCAGCAGGGGGACCAGGCCATCGTCGGAGACCCAGTACTTC. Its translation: CASRGTRPSSETQYF.

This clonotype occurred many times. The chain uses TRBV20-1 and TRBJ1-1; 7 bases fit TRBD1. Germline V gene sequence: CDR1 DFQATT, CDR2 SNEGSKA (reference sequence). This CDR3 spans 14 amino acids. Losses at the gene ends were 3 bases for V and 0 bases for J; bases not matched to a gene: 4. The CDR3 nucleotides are TGCAGTGCTAGGGGGACAGTGCTGAACACTGAAGCTTTCTTT. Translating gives CSARGTVLNTEAFF.

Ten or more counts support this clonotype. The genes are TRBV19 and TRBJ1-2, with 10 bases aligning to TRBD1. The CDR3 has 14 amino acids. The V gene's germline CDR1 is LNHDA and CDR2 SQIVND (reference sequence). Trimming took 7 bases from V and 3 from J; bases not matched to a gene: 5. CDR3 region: CASTPGTGDYGYTF. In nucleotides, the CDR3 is TGTGCCAGTACCCCCGGGACAGGGGACTATGGCTACACCTTC.

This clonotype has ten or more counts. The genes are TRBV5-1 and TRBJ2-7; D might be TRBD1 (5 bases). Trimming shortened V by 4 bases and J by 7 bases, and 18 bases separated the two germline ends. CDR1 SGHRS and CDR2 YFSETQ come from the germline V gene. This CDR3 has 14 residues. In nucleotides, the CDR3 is TGCGCCAGCAGCGCATCAGGACCAGGGCGGGAGCAGTACTTC. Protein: CASSASGPGREQYF.

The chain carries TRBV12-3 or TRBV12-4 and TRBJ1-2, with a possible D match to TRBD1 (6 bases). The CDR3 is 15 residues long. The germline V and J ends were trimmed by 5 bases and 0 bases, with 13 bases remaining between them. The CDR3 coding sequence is TGTGCCAGCAGTCCCGACAGGCCGCCTAACTATGGCTACACCTTC. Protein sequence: CASSPDRPPNYGYTF.

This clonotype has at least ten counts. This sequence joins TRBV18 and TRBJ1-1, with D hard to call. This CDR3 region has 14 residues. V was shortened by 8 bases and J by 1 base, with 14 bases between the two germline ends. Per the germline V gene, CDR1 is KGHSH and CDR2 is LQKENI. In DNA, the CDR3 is TGTGCCAGCAGCCCGTGGGAGGGGAACACTGAAGCTTTCTTT. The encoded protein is CASSPWEGNTEAFF.

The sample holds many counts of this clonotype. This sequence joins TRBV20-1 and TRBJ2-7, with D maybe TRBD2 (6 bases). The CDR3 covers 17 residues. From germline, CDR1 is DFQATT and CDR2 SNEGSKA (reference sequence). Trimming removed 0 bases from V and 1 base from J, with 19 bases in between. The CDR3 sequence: CSARDLPLGGASYEQYF. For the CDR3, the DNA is TGCAGTGCTAGAGATTTACCTCTCGGCGGGGCTTCCTACGAGCAGTACTTC.

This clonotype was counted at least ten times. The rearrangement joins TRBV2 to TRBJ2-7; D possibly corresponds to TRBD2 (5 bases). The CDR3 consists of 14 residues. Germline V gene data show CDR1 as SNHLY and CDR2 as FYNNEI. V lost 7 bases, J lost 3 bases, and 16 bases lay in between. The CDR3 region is CASTSKEAHYEQYF. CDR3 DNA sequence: TGTGCCAGCACCTCAAAGGAGGCTCACTACGAGCAGTACTTC.

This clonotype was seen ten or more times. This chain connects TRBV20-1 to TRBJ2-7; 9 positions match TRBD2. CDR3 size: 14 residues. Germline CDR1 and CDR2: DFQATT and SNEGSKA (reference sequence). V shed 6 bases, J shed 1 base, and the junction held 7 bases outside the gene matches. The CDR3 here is CSAESGGTSYEQYF. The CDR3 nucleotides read TGCAGTGCGGAAAGCGGGGGGACGTCCTACGAGCAGTACTTC.

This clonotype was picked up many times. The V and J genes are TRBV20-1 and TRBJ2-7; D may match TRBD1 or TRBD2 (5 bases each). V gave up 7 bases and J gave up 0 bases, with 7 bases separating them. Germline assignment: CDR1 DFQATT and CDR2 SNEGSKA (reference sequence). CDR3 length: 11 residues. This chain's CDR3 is CSGGSSYEQYF. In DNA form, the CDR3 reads TGCAGTGGGGGGAGCTCCTACGAGCAGTACTTC.